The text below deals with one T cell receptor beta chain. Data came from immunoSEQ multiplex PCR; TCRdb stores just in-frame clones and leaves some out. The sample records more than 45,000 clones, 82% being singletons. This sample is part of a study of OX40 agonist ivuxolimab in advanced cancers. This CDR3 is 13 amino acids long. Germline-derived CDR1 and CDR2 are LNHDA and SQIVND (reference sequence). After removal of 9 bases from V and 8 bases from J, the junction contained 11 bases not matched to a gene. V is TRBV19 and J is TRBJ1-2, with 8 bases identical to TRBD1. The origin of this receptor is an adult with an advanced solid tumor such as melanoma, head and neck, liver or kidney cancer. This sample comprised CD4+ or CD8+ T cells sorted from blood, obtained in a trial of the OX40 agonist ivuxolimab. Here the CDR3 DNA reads TGTGCCAGCCGGAGGCCACAGGGGGGCGGCTACACCTTC. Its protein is CASRRPQGGGYTF.